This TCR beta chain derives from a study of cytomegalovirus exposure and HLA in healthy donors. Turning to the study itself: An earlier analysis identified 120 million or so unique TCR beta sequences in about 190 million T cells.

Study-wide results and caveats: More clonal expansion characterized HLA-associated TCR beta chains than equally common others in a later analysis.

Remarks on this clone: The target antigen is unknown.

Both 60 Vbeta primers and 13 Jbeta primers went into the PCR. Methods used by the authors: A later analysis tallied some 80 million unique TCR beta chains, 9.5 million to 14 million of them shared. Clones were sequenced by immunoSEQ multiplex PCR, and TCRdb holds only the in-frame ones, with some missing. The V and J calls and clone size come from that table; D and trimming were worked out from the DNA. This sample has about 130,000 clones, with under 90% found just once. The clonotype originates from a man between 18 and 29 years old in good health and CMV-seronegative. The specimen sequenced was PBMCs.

CDR3 bases: TGTGCTAGTGGGCTACGACAGGGAAACACCATATATTTT. Translation: CASGLRQGNTIYF. This sequence joins TRBV12-5 and TRBJ1-3, with D possibly being TRBD1 (5 bases). This CDR3 comprises 13 residues. Germline V CDR1 and CDR2: LGHNT, FRNRAP. The V end was cut by 6 bases, the J end by 4 bases, with 10 bases between.